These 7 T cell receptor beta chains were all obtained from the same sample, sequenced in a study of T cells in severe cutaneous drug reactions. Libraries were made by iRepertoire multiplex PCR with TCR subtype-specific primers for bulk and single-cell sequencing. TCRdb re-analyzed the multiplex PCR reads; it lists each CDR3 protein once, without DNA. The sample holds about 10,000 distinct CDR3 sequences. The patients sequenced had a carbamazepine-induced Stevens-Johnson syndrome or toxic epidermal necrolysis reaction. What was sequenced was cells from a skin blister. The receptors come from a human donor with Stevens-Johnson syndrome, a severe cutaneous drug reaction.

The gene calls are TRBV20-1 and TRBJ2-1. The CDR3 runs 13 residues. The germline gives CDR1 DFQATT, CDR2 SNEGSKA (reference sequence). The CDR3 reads CSARDYLESEQFF.

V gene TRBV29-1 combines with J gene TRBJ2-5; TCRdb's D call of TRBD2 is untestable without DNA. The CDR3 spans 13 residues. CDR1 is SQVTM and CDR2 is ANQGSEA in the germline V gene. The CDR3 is CSVGAGVGETQYF.

The CDR3 reads CSVEMNSYEQYF. V and J are TRBV29-1 and TRBJ2-7. Germline CDR1 SQVTM, CDR2 ANQGSEA. This CDR3 has 12 amino acids.

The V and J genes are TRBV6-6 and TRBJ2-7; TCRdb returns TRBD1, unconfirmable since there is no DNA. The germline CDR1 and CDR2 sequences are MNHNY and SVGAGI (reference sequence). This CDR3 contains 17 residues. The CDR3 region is CASSYPTSGQDIYEQYF.

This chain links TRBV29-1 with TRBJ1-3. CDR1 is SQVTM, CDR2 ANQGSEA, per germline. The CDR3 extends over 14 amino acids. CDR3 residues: CSVVFSASGNTIYF.

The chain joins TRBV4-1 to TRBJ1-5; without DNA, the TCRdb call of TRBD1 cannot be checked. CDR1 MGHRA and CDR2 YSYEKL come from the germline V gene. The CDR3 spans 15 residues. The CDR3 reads CASSQTGGSNQPQHF.

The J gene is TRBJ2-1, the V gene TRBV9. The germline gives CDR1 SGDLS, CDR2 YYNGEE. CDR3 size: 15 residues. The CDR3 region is CASSVGGFLRNEQFF.